This T cell receptor (beta chain) originates from a study of shared clonotypes between healthy human individuals. Overall study findings and caveats: Measured sharing among donors was expected to vary with sequencing depth. Relative to memory subsets, naive subsets generally showed larger estimated richness.

This clone was seen only once. Its antigen is not identified. Repertoires were generated with immunoSEQ multiplex PCR, while TCRdb's copy carries only in-frame clones and drops some. The sample gives over 1.5 million clones, 98% of which show up once; less than 0.55% is in the top ten. The CDR3 has 12 amino acids. Sequencing input: naive CD4+ T cells sorted from blood. The sample's subset: CD45RA+ positively selected. The origin of this receptor is a man aged 25 to 45 in good health. V and J are TRBV21-1 and TRBJ2-7. TRBV21-1 is classified as a pseudogene. CDR3 nucleotide sequence: TGTGCCAGCAGCAACGGGCCCTACGAGCAGTACTTC. It encodes CASSNGPYEQYF.